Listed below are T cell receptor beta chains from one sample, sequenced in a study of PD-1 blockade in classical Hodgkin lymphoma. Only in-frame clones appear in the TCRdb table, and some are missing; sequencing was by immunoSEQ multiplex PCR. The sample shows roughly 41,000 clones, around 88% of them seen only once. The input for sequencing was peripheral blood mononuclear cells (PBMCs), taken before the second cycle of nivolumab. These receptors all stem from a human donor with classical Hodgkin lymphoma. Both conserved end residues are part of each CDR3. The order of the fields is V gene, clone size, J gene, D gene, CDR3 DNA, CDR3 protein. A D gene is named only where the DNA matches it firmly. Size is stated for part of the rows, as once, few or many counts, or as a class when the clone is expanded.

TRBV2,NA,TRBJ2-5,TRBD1,TGTGCCAGCTACGACAGACAGGGAATGTTGGAGACCCAGTACTTC,CASYDRQGMLETQYF
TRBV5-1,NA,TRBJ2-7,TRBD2,TGCGCCAGCAGCAAGATCGATGCTAGCGGGAGCTACGAGCAGTACTTC,CASSKIDASGSYEQYF
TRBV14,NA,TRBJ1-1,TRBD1,TGTGCCAGCAGCCAAGAGACAGGGGGTTATCCGTACACTGAAGCTTTCTTT,CASSQETGGYPYTEAFF
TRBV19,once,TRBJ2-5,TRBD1,TGTGCCAGTAGTATGTCCGGGACAGGGGTATGGGAAGAGACCCAGTACTTC,CASSMSGTGVWEETQYF
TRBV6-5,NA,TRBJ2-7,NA,TGTGCCAGCAGGTTGGCGGGTGGTCCCGACTACGAGCAGTACTTC,CASRLAGGPDYEQYF
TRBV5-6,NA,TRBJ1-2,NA,TGTGCCAGCGGGTTGACTAATGGCTACACCTTC,CASGLTNGYTF
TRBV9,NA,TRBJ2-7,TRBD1,TGTGCCAGCAGCGTAGGACAGGGGAACTACGAGCAGTACTTC,CASSVGQGNYEQYF
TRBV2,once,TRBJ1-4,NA,TGTGCCAGCACCGGGGCGGGAGTAAAACTGTTTTTT,CASTGAGVKLFF
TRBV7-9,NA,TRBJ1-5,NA,TGTGCCAGCAGCCCGCCGGGTCAGCCCCAGCATTTT,CASSPPGQPQHF
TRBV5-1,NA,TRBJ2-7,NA,TGCGCCAGCAATCTGGGCCCTACGACCTACGAGCAGTACTTC,CASNLGPTTYEQYF
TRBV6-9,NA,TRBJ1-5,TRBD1,TGTGCCAGCGGGTCGGACAGGACTCAGCCCCAGCATTTT,CASGSDRTQPQHF
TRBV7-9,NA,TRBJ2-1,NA,TGTGCCAGCAGCTGGGGGGCCTACAATGAGCAGTTCTTC,CASSWGAYNEQFF
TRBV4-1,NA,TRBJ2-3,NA,TGCGCCAGCAGCCAAGATACGCAGTATTTT,CASSQDTQYF
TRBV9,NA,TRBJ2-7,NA,TGTGCCAGCAGCGCCGGGGGACTCCATTACGAGCAGTACTTC,CASSAGGLHYEQYF
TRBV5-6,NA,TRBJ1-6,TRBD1,TGTGCCAGCAGCTTCCTGACAGGGCGGTCACCCCTCCACTTT,CASSFLTGRSPLHF